What follows is one T cell receptor (beta chain) and its context. TCRdb's copy holds only in-frame clones and misses some; the assay was immunoSEQ multiplex PCR. Of 50,000 to 75,000 clones in the sample, more than 60% are singletons; the top ten hold approximately 5.6%. The record originates from a study of blood T cell repertoires in COVID-19. At the level of the study: The analysed material was cDNA or gDNA that came from T cells, B-cell-depleted T cells, or PBMCs.

This CDR3 spans 18 amino acids. This TCR derives from a human donor in a cohort sampled during active COVID-19. The chain employs TRBV12-1 and TRBJ1-1; the table's D call, TRBD1, has no DNA check behind it. TRBV12-1 has pseudogene status. Sequences were obtained from peripheral blood. CDR3 residues: CASSFVILDRGRDTEAFF. CDR3 DNA sequence: TGTGCCAGCAGCTTTGTAATCCTGGACAGGGGGCGCGACACTGAAGCTTTCTTT.